The 21 T cell receptor beta chains reported below all come from one sample, sequenced in a study of T cell repertoires in cytomegalovirus infection. TCRdb re-called the reads with MiXCR, one entry per CDR3 protein. The sample shows approximately 140,000 distinct CDR3 sequences, roughly 9% of them seen only once. The sequencing input was PBMCs. The receptors stem from a human donor in good health (CMV status not recorded). Some clones in this sample may be carry-over from other donors' samples.

This clonotype was counted ten times or more. The chain is built from TRBV28 and TRBJ1-2; TRBD1 might be the D (5 bases). Per the germline V gene, CDR1 is MDHEN and CDR2 is SYDVKM. The CDR3 runs to 13 residues. Trimming pared 5 bases from V and 6 bases from J, leaving 13 bases between. The CDR3 is CASSLGTQHGYTF. In DNA form, the CDR3 reads TGTGCCAGCAGTCTAGGGACTCAGCATGGCTACACCTTC.

This clonotype was detected a few times. This chain joins TRBV29-1 and TRBJ1-5, with 8 bases that match TRBD1. CDR1 and CDR2 (germline): SQVTM, ANQGSEA. This CDR3 is built from 14 residues. Trimming took 6 bases from V and 6 from J; bases not matched to a gene: 10. CDR3 loop: CSVASGGAGQPQHF. CDR3 DNA: TGCAGCGTCGCCTCAGGGGGCGCGGGTCAGCCCCAGCATTTT.

This clonotype was observed at least ten times. The CDR3, as DNA: TGTGCCAGCAGTCCTCCCTTCGGGGCCAACGTCCTGACTTTC. Amino acid sequence: CASSPPFGANVLTF. The genes are TRBV27 and TRBJ2-6; D gene ambiguous. Germline V gene data show CDR1 as MNHEY and CDR2 as SMNVEV (reference sequence). V was pared by 5 bases and J by 4 bases, with 9 bases between. This CDR3 is built from 14 residues.

The sample holds a few counts of this clonotype. The genes are TRBV2 and TRBJ1-2, with 7 bases that match TRBD1. The germline CDR1 and CDR2 sequences are SNHLY and FYNNEI. The CDR3 is 16 residues long. J was trimmed by 4 bases and V by 5 bases; bases with no gene match: 13. CDR3 in amino acids: CASSPRTGGGLYGYTF. Written as DNA, the CDR3 is TGTGCCAGCAGTCCAAGGACAGGCGGGGGACTCTATGGCTACACCTTC.

In its sample, this clonotype was seen many times. The chain couples TRBV7-2 to TRBJ2-7, with 8 bases identical to TRBD1. Germline assignment: CDR1 SGHTA and CDR2 FQGNSA. The CDR3 sequence is 14 residues long. Trimming removed 5 bases from V and 8 bases from J; junction bases left unmatched: 11. The CDR3 sequence: CASSIPGTGFKQYF. The CDR3 region has the DNA TGTGCCAGCAGCATTCCCGGGACAGGTTTTAAGCAGTACTTC.

The V gene is TRBV19, the J gene TRBJ1-1; D not resolved. V was pared by 1 base and J by 2 bases, with 8 bases between. Germline loops: CDR1 LNHDA, CDR2 SQIVND (reference sequence). The length of the CDR3 is 14 residues. The CDR3 coding sequence is TGTGCCAGTAGTATAGTACCCGGAAACACTGAAGCTTTCTTT. Protein: CASSIVPGNTEAFF.

This clonotype has just a few counts. The chain joins TRBV10-3 to TRBJ1-1, with D hard to call. The CDR3 has 12 residues. Germline V gene lookup returns CDR1 ENHRY and CDR2 SYGVKD. The ends were cut back, 10 bases at V and 1 base at J, with 10 bases in the middle. In DNA form, the CDR3 reads TGTGCCAGTCTTGGAGCGAACACTGAAGCTTTCTTT. It encodes CASLGANTEAFF.

Ten or more counts support this clonotype. The chain uses TRBV7-2 and TRBJ1-2, with D perhaps TRBD1 (5 bases). Trimming removed 0 bases from V and 7 bases from J, with 12 bases in between. CDR1 SGHTA and CDR2 FQGNSA come from the germline V gene. This CDR3 comprises 14 residues. The CDR3 reads CASSLARQGSGYTF. The CDR3 nucleotides are TGTGCCAGCAGCTTAGCGCGGCAGGGCAGTGGCTACACCTTC. Combining the CDR3 with reference TRBV7-2 and TRBJ1-2 gives the whole variable domain GAGVSQSPSNKVTEKGKDVELRCDPISGHTALYWYRQSLGQGLEFLIYFQGNSAPDKSGLPSDRFSAERTGGSVSTLTIQRTQQEDSAVYLCASSLARQGSGYTFGSGTRLTVV.

The table lists this clonotype with many counts. The V call is TRBV7-9, the J call TRBJ2-7; maybe TRBD1 (5 bases). V gave up 8 bases and J gave up 5 bases, with 10 bases separating them. This CDR3 contains 11 residues. Germline loops: CDR1 SEHNR, CDR2 FQNEAQ (reference sequence). CDR3 sequence reads: CASVLGDEQYF. In DNA form, the CDR3 reads TGTGCCAGCGTTCTAGGGGACGAGCAGTACTTC.

This clonotype was counted many times. The chain combines TRBV20-1 with TRBJ1-1; 7 bases agree with TRBD1. V lost 3 bases to trimming and J lost 5 bases; unmatched junction nucleotides: 6. This CDR3 comprises 13 residues. Germline V gene sequence: CDR1 DFQATT, CDR2 SNEGSKA (reference sequence). CDR3 sequence reads: CSARPGGGTEAFF. The CDR3 bases are TGCAGTGCTAGGCCAGGGGGTGGGACTGAAGCTTTCTTT.

V gene TRBV5-5 combines with J gene TRBJ1-2, with D hard to call. Trimming left V 0 bases short and J 3 bases short, with 6 bases between. Germline V gives CDR1 SGHKS, CDR2 YYEKEE (reference sequence). There are 13 residues in the CDR3. CDR3 sequence: CASSLEPHYGYTF. As DNA, the CDR3 is TGTGCCAGCAGCTTGGAGCCCCACTATGGCTACACCTTC.

This clonotype was detected a few times. V is TRBV6-6 and J is TRBJ2-2; 9 nucleotides line up with TRBD1. V shed 7 bases and J 5 bases; nucleotides not matched to a gene: 8. The CDR3 has 15 amino acids. Per germline, CDR1 MNHNY and CDR2 SVGAGI (reference sequence). CDR3 loop: CASIQTGGQTGELFF. The CDR3 bases are TGTGCCAGCATCCAGACAGGGGGTCAAACCGGGGAGCTGTTTTTT.

A few counts support this clonotype. The genes are TRBV6-5 and TRBJ2-1, with TRBD2 as a possible D gene (6 bases). With 2 bases removed from V and 8 bases from J, the gap between germline ends came to 13 bases. CDR3 size: 14 residues. The germline V gene encodes CDR1 MNHEY and CDR2 SVGAGI. The CDR3 reads CASSYGLPRDEQFF. CDR3 coding DNA: TGTGCCAGCAGTTACGGACTACCTCGGGATGAGCAGTTCTTC.

This clonotype has at least ten counts. CDR3 loop: CASSQKRGAGHNEQFF. The DNA of the CDR3 is TGTGCCAGCAGCCAAAAGCGGGGGGCAGGGCACAATGAGCAGTTCTTC. The J gene is TRBJ2-1, the V gene TRBV14; TRBD2 aligns across 9 bases. V trimming: 2 bases; J trimming: 5 bases; junction bases outside the gene matches: 7. CDR3 length: 16 residues. CDR1 is SGHDN, CDR2 FVKESK, per germline.

This clonotype was detected ten times or more. The chain joins TRBV7-2 to TRBJ1-6; a possible D gene is TRBD1 (5 bases). Trimming took 1 base from V and 1 from J, leaving 5 bases between them. The CDR3 sequence is 15 residues long. Per germline, CDR1 SGHTA and CDR2 FQGNSA. CDR3 protein: CASSLGGSYNSPLHF. Written as DNA, the CDR3 is TGTGCCAGCAGCTTAGGGGGGTCCTATAATTCACCCCTCCACTTT. The whole variable domain, filled in from reference TRBV7-2 and TRBJ1-6, reads GAGVSQSPSNKVTEKGKDVELRCDPISGHTALYWYRQSLGQGLEFLIYFQGNSAPDKSGLPSDRFSAERTGGSVSTLTIQRTQQEDSAVYLCASSLGGSYNSPLHFGNGTRLTVT.

For the CDR3, the DNA is TGCAGCGTTGAAGCCCGACAACTAGCAGAGCAGTACTTC. Its protein is CSVEARQLAEQYF. The rearrangement uses TRBV29-1 and TRBJ2-7, with D possibly being TRBD2 (6 bases). The CDR3 is 13 residues long. Germline V gene data show CDR1 as SQVTM and CDR2 as ANQGSEA. Trimming cost V 1 base and J 7 bases, with 14 bases left between them.

This clonotype was detected ten times or more. This rearrangement joins TRBV7-2 to TRBJ1-5; 9 bases fit TRBD1. V gave up 1 base and J gave up 7 bases; unmatched junction bases: 5. Germline CDR1 reads SGHTA; CDR2 reads FQGNSA. The CDR3 runs to 15 residues. CDR3 in amino acids: CASSLDRGHGQPQHF. Here the CDR3 DNA reads TGTGCCAGCAGCTTAGACAGGGGGCATGGGCAGCCCCAGCATTTT.

This clonotype has more than one count but fewer than ten. This sequence joins TRBV6-1 and TRBJ2-4; TRBD1 or TRBD2 may be the D gene (5 bases each). Germline values: CDR1 MNHNS, CDR2 SASEGT. This CDR3 comprises 17 residues. V lost 4 bases and J lost 9, with 25 bases in between. The CDR3 reads CASSGAYPGTEKIIQYF. CDR3 DNA: TGTGCCAGCAGTGGGGCCTATCCCGGGACCGAAAAGATCATTCAGTACTTC.

The chain recombines TRBV29-1 with TRBJ2-1; D uncertain. V lost 6 bases, J lost 3 bases, and 15 bases lay in between. This CDR3 is 14 amino acids long. Germline V lookup: CDR1 SQVTM, CDR2 ANQGSEA. This chain's CDR3 is CSVPVGAVYNEQFF. The CDR3 DNA reads as TGCAGCGTCCCGGTAGGCGCAGTCTACAATGAGCAGTTCTTC.

This clonotype was picked up many times. V usage is TRBV7-8 and J usage is TRBJ1-2; D gene ambiguous. The CDR3 loop spans 15 amino acids. The germline CDR1 and CDR2 sequences are SGHVS and FQNEAQ. V lost 4 bases to trimming and J lost 5 bases, with 17 bases between them. The chain's CDR3 is CASSSPGISGYGYTF. CDR3 DNA: TGTGCCAGCAGCTCGCCGGGAATCTCTGGGTATGGCTACACCTTC.

The chain combines TRBV3-1 with TRBJ2-1, with 8 positions matching TRBD2. Trimming at V came to 5 bases and at J to 3 bases, leaving 6 bases not matched to a gene. This CDR3 comprises 15 residues. Germline V lookup: CDR1 LGHDT, CDR2 YNNKEL (reference sequence). CDR3 sequence: CASSTPGLDYNEQFF. CDR3 DNA sequence: TGTGCCAGCAGCACTCCGGGACTAGACTACAATGAGCAGTTCTTC.